These 21 T cell receptor beta chains came from one sample sequenced in a study of blood T cell repertoires in COVID-19. Measured with immunoSEQ multiplex PCR; TCRdb has only the in-frame clones, and not every one. The data contain 100,000 to 150,000 clones, around 86% of them singletons. Material: peripheral blood. These receptors came from a human donor in a cohort sampled during active COVID-19.

The rearrangement links TRBV20-1 to TRBJ2-1, with 9 bases that match TRBD2. With V trimmed by 3 bases and J by 6 bases, 9 bases remained unmatched. The CDR3 spans 15 residues. Germline V gene lookup returns CDR1 DFQATT and CDR2 SNEGSKA (reference sequence). In nucleotides, the CDR3 is TGCAGTGCTAGTAGCGGGAGAGGTGGAGGCAATGAGCAGTTCTTC. Its protein is CSASSGRGGGNEQFF.

The chain recombines TRBV6-5 with TRBJ1-5; 9 positions match TRBD1. The CDR3 consists of 14 residues. J was trimmed by 6 bases and V by 6 bases; bases with no gene match: 6. Germline V lookup: CDR1 MNHEY, CDR2 SVGAGI. The DNA of the CDR3 is TGTGCCAGCAGGCGAACAGGGGGCGGTCAGCCCCAGCATTTT. Its translation is CASRRTGGGQPQHF.

The CDR3 coding sequence is TGTGCCAGCAGCTTAGGCAGGGGAACAGATACGCAGTATTTT. Encoded protein: CASSLGRGTDTQYF. This sequence joins TRBV7-3 and TRBJ2-3; D possibly corresponds to TRBD1 (6 bases). Germline CDR1 and CDR2: SGHTA and FQGTGA. The CDR3 loop spans 14 amino acids. Deletions cut 2 bases from V and 3 bases from J, with 9 bases between. Together with reference TRBV7-3 and TRBJ2-3, the CDR3 gives the full variable domain: GAGVSQTPSNKVTEKGKYVELRCDPISGHTALYWYRQSLGQGPEFLIYFQGTGAADDSGLPNDRFFAVRPEGSVSTLKIQRTERGDSAVYLCASSLGRGTDTQYFGPGTRLTVL.

The chain couples TRBV5-1 to TRBJ1-1; 10 bases match TRBD1. Germline CDR1 reads SGHRS; CDR2 reads YFSETQ. The length of the CDR3 is 16 residues. The V segment lost 4 bases and the J segment 1 base; nucleotides outside the gene matches: 7. The CDR3, as DNA: TGCGCCAGCAGCACCGGACAGGGGGGACCGAACACTGAAGCTTTCTTT. This translates into CASSTGQGGPNTEAFF.

The rearrangement joins TRBV27 to TRBJ2-3, with 15 bases that match TRBD2. This CDR3 region has 18 residues. V lost 5 bases to trimming and J lost 1 base; unmatched junction nucleotides: 7. Germline V CDR1 and CDR2: MNHEY, SMNVEV (reference sequence). CDR3 coding DNA: TGTGCCAGCAGTCCCCGGACTAGCGGGAGGGGTGGCACAGATACGCAGTATTTT. As protein: CASSPRTSGRGGTDTQYF.

This chain links TRBV6-1 with TRBJ1-2; D call uncertain. Germline V lookup: CDR1 MNHNS, CDR2 SASEGT. The CDR3 length is 15 residues. V lost 2 bases to trimming and J lost 0 bases, with 10 bases between them. CDR3 nucleotide sequence: TGTGCCAGCAGTGAACCGGGGTTCGCTAACTATGGCTACACCTTC. This translates into CASSEPGFANYGYTF.

This rearrangement joins TRBV6-6 to TRBJ1-3; 7 bases align to TRBD1. Germline CDR1 MNHNY, CDR2 SVGAGI (reference sequence). J was trimmed by 1 base and V by 6 bases; bases with no gene match: 6. The CDR3 covers 15 residues. The CDR3 sequence: CASSGQEGSGNTIYF. The CDR3 nucleotides read TGTGCCAGCAGCGGACAGGAAGGATCTGGAAACACCATATATTTT.

The chain uses TRBV29-1 and TRBJ2-7; perhaps TRBD2 as D (5 bases). The CDR3 has 11 amino acids. Germline-derived CDR1 and CDR2 are SQVTM and ANQGSEA. V gave up 4 bases and J gave up 5 bases, with 9 bases separating them. CDR3 DNA sequence: TGCAGCGTTGGCCAGCGGAACGAGCAGTACTTC. It is translated as CSVGQRNEQYF.

V and J are TRBV27 and TRBJ2-7, with D possibly matching TRBD1 (6 bases). This CDR3 has 14 residues. The germline V gene has CDR1 MNHEY and CDR2 SMNVEV (reference sequence). V was shortened by 5 bases and J by 4 bases, with 15 bases between the two germline ends. CDR3 nucleotides: TGTGCCAGCAGTCTCTACAGGGTAGGTTACGAGCAGTACTTC. The encoded protein is CASSLYRVGYEQYF.

This clone was seen once. The V and J genes are TRBV28 and TRBJ2-1; TRBD2 matches 9 bases. The CDR3 contains 18 residues. Germline V CDR1 and CDR2: MDHEN, SYDVKM. V trimming: 2 bases; J trimming: 5 bases; junction bases outside the gene matches: 13. CDR3 sequence (DNA): TGTGCCAGCAGTTTACCCCCGTGGGGGGCGGGAGGGGACAATGAGCAGTTCTTC. Translation: CASSLPPWGAGGDNEQFF.

The chain recombines TRBV7-7 with TRBJ2-7; 9 positions agree with TRBD1. V shed 5 bases, J shed 2 bases, and the junction held 7 bases outside the gene matches. Germline V gene lookup returns CDR1 SSHAT and CDR2 FNYEAQ (reference sequence). The CDR3 contains 15 residues. The CDR3 here is CASSLGQGSTYEQYF. DNA for the CDR3: TGTGCCAGCAGCCTGGGACAGGGCAGTACCTACGAGCAGTACTTC.

The gene calls are TRBV18 and TRBJ2-3; D perhaps matches TRBD2 (6 bases). The CDR3 contains 16 residues. The germline gives CDR1 KGHSH, CDR2 LQKENI. Trimming removed 1 base from V and 4 bases from J, with 15 bases in between. CDR3 amino acids: CASSPHPGEWADTQYF. As DNA, the CDR3 is TGTGCCAGCTCACCACATCCGGGAGAATGGGCAGATACGCAGTATTTT.

J is TRBJ1-6 and V is TRBV28; 7 positions agree with TRBD1. From germline, CDR1 is MDHEN and CDR2 SYDVKM. V lost 2 bases, J lost 10 bases, and 17 bases stayed unmatched. The CDR3 consists of 18 residues. CDR3 protein: CASSLRARGRGYQSPLHF. The CDR3 nucleotides read TGTGCCAGCAGTTTAAGGGCCCGCGGCAGGGGGTATCAATCACCCCTCCACTTT.

This rearrangement joins TRBV10-3 to TRBJ2-5; 8 bases line up with TRBD2. This CDR3 is 15 amino acids long. V lost 6 bases to trimming and J lost 4 bases; unmatched junction nucleotides: 10. CDR1 and CDR2 from the germline V gene are ENHRY and SYGVKD. The CDR3 loop is CAISPLAEIIETQYF. The DNA of the CDR3 is TGTGCCATCAGCCCACTAGCGGAGATAATAGAGACCCAGTACTTC.

V gene TRBV19 combines with J gene TRBJ1-5, with D hard to call. The CDR3 covers 14 residues. Between the trimmed V and J ends, which lost 4 bases and 6 bases, there was a span of 13 bases. Germline V gives CDR1 LNHDA, CDR2 SQIVND (reference sequence). CDR3 sequence: CASSKEDRGQPQHF. The CDR3 region has the DNA TGTGCCAGTAGTAAGGAGGACCGAGGTCAGCCCCAGCATTTT. Variable domain in full (rest from reference TRBV19 and TRBJ1-5): DGGITQSPKYLFRKEGQNVTLSCEQNLNHDAMYWYRQDPGQGLRLIYYSQIVNDFQKGDIAEGYSVSREKKESFPLTVTSAQKNPTAFYLCASSKEDRGQPQHFGDGTRLSIL.

The genes are TRBV28 and TRBJ2-6; D is possibly TRBD1 (8 bases). V dropped 5 bases and J dropped 12 bases, with 26 bases sitting between them. CDR3 length: 17 residues. Per the germline V gene, CDR1 is MDHEN and CDR2 is SYDVKM. The CDR3 bases are TGTGCCAGCAGTGATGCGAGGGAGGGGACAGGAGCCTTCGTCCTGACTTTC. It translates to CASSDAREGTGAFVLTF.

The chain carries TRBV29-1 and TRBJ2-7; perhaps TRBD2 as D (6 bases). The length of the CDR3 is 14 residues. Germline CDR1 and CDR2: SQVTM and ANQGSEA. V gave up 4 bases and J gave up 0 bases, with 13 bases separating them. In DNA, the CDR3 is TGCAGCGTTGGGGGGGTCCTAAGCTCCTACGAGCAGTACTTC. Translating gives CSVGGVLSSYEQYF.

This clone was observed a handful of times. The chain carries TRBV9 and TRBJ1-6; 8 positions agree with TRBD1. The J segment lost 9 bases and the V segment lost 3 bases, leaving 5 bases of the junction unmatched. This CDR3 has 14 residues. Germline V gives CDR1 SGDLS, CDR2 YYNGEE. DNA of the CDR3: TGTGCCAGCAGCGCTCGGACAGGGCTTTCACCCCTCCACTTT. This encodes CASSARTGLSPLHF.

The chain recombines TRBV5-1 with TRBJ2-1, with 9 bases fitting TRBD1. The CDR3 extends over 12 amino acids. V lost 3 bases and J lost 12; bases outside the gene matches: 4. Looked up from germline, CDR1 is SGHRS and CDR2 is YFSETQ. DNA of the CDR3: TGCGCCAGCAGCTACGACAGGGGGGGGCAGTTCTTC. It yields the protein CASSYDRGGQFF.

This chain uses TRBV28 with TRBJ1-2, with TRBD1 as a possible D gene (5 bases). The CDR3 consists of 15 residues. CDR1 is MDHEN, CDR2 SYDVKM, per germline. Between the trimmed V and J ends, which lost 0 bases and 7 bases, there was a span of 15 bases. This CDR3 reads CASSLWVLAGGGYTF. CDR3 DNA: TGTGCCAGCAGTTTATGGGTCCTGGCGGGGGGTGGCTACACCTTC.

The chain links TRBV15 to TRBJ2-3, with D maybe TRBD1 (6 bases). The V end lost 8 bases, the J end lost 0 bases, and 12 bases lay between the germline ends. This CDR3 region has 14 residues. CDR1 LNHNV and CDR2 YYDKDF come from the germline V gene (reference sequence). CDR3 residues: CATVRGSSTDTQYF. CDR3 DNA sequence: TGTGCCACCGTCAGGGGATCTAGCACAGATACGCAGTATTTT.